A selection of T cell receptor beta chains follows, all from one sample in a study of T cells after yellow fever vaccination. TCRdb passed the 5' RACE reads through MiXCR, listing each CDR3 protein once. This sample has some 300,000 distinct CDR3 sequences, with approximately 10% found just once. Specimen: CD4+ T cells sorted from PBMCs, collected 5 days after the yellow fever booster vaccination. The receptors here all came from a man between 18 and 29 years old who received the YFV17D yellow fever vaccine. Each CDR3 is given with its conserved first and last residue. D genes are given only for firm matches. A row's size may be missing; if present it is once, few, many or a size class.

clone_size: -; cdr3_length: 15; v_call: TRBV20-1; d_call: TRBD1; j_call: TRBJ2-5; cdr3_aa: CSARGRDRHQETQYF; cdr3_nt: TGCAGTGCTAGAGGTCGGGACAGGCATCAAGAGACCCAGTACTTC
clone_size: few; cdr3_length: 16; v_call: TRBV3-1; d_call: -; j_call: TRBJ2-7; cdr3_aa: CASSQDPGHLSYEQYF; cdr3_nt: TGTGCCAGCAGCCAAGATCCAGGACATCTGTCCTACGAGCAGTACTTC
clone_size: many; cdr3_length: 14; v_call: TRBV4-3; d_call: -; j_call: TRBJ2-5; cdr3_aa: CASSQTRAFGAQYF; cdr3_nt: TGCGCCAGCAGCCAGACTAGGGCCTTCGGGGCCCAGTACTTC
clone_size: -; cdr3_length: 16; v_call: TRBV7-3; d_call: -; j_call: TRBJ1-1; cdr3_aa: CASSLGPWGLGAEAFF; cdr3_nt: TGTGCCAGCAGCTTAGGGCCCTGGGGGTTGGGAGCTGAAGCTTTCTTT
clone_size: -; cdr3_length: 13; v_call: TRBV2; d_call: -; j_call: TRBJ2-2; cdr3_aa: CASSELDFGELFF; cdr3_nt: TGTGCCAGCAGTGAACTAGATTTCGGGGAGCTGTTTTTT
clone_size: many; cdr3_length: 15; v_call: TRBV5-6; d_call: -; j_call: TRBJ2-2; cdr3_aa: CASSQSWAYGGELFF; cdr3_nt: TGTGCCAGCAGCCAATCTTGGGCGTACGGCGGGGAGCTGTTTTTT
clone_size: many; cdr3_length: 20; v_call: TRBV12-3/TRBV12-4; d_call: TRBD2; j_call: TRBJ2-1; cdr3_aa: CASSPPSGTSGGAQYNEQFF; cdr3_nt: TGTGCCAGCAGTCCGCCGTCCGGGACTAGCGGGGGGGCACAGTACAATGAGCAGTTCTTC
clone_size: -; cdr3_length: 15; v_call: TRBV24-1; d_call: TRBD2; j_call: TRBJ2-5; cdr3_aa: CATSEASGGQETQYF; cdr3_nt: TGTGCCACCAGTGAGGCTAGCGGGGGACAAGAGACCCAGTACTTC
clone_size: -; cdr3_length: 12; v_call: TRBV20-1; d_call: -; j_call: TRBJ2-5; cdr3_aa: CSATQILETQYF; cdr3_nt: TGCAGTGCTACTCAGATCCTAGAGACCCAGTACTTC
clone_size: few; cdr3_length: 12; v_call: TRBV5-1; d_call: -; j_call: TRBJ1-1; cdr3_aa: CASSREGNEAFF; cdr3_nt: TGCGCCAGCAGCAGGGAGGGTAACGAAGCTTTCTTT
clone_size: many; cdr3_length: 16; v_call: TRBV20-1; d_call: -; j_call: TRBJ2-4; cdr3_aa: CSARARQILAKNIQYF; cdr3_nt: TGCAGTGCTAGAGCCCGACAGATCCTAGCCAAAAACATTCAGTACTTC
clone_size: -; cdr3_length: 14; v_call: TRBV10-3; d_call: -; j_call: TRBJ2-3; cdr3_aa: CAIARGGSADTQYF; cdr3_nt: TGTGCCATCGCAAGGGGGGGATCGGCGGATACGCAGTATTTT
clone_size: -; cdr3_length: 13; v_call: TRBV29-1; d_call: -; j_call: TRBJ1-4; cdr3_aa: CSVAGDNTEKLFF; cdr3_nt: TGCAGCGTTGCGGGGGACAATACTGAAAAACTGTTTTTT
clone_size: -; cdr3_length: 14; v_call: TRBV20-1; d_call: -; j_call: TRBJ2-7; cdr3_aa: CSARGRERDYEQYF; cdr3_nt: TGCAGTGCTAGGGGCAGGGAACGGGACTACGAGCAGTACTTC
clone_size: -; cdr3_length: 13; v_call: TRBV11-2; d_call: -; j_call: TRBJ2-7; cdr3_aa: CASVRDPMYEQYF; cdr3_nt: TGTGCCAGCGTACGGGATCCGATGTACGAGCAGTACTTC
clone_size: -; cdr3_length: 13; v_call: TRBV19; d_call: TRBD1; j_call: TRBJ2-5; cdr3_aa: CASSQQGAETQYF; cdr3_nt: TGTGCCAGTAGCCAACAGGGGGCCGAGACCCAGTACTTC
clone_size: -; cdr3_length: 16; v_call: TRBV9; d_call: TRBD1; j_call: TRBJ1-6; cdr3_aa: CASSVAGGTGYSPLHF; cdr3_nt: TGTGCCAGCAGCGTAGCTGGGGGGACAGGGTACTCACCCCTCCACTTT
clone_size: few; cdr3_length: 15; v_call: TRBV5-1; d_call: -; j_call: TRBJ1-1; cdr3_aa: CASSFSGTANTEAFF; cdr3_nt: TGCGCCAGCAGCTTTTCCGGGACGGCGAACACTGAAGCTTTCTTT
clone_size: -; cdr3_length: 15; v_call: TRBV20-1; d_call: TRBD2; j_call: TRBJ2-5; cdr3_aa: CSARDPAGGRETQYF; cdr3_nt: TGCAGTGCTAGAGATCCTGCGGGGGGGCGAGAGACCCAGTACTTC
clone_size: few; cdr3_length: 15; v_call: TRBV20-1; d_call: -; j_call: TRBJ2-3; cdr3_aa: CSAFRGGGLGDTQYF; cdr3_nt: TGCAGTGCTTTCCGGGGCGGGGGCCTGGGCGATACGCAGTATTTT
clone_size: many; cdr3_length: 15; v_call: TRBV5-1; d_call: TRBD2; j_call: TRBJ2-3; cdr3_aa: CASSLLAGSTDTQYF; cdr3_nt: TGTGCCAGCAGCCTTCTAGCGGGATCCACAGATACGCAGTATTTT
clone_size: -; cdr3_length: 14; v_call: TRBV6-1; d_call: -; j_call: TRBJ2-7; cdr3_aa: CASSERGRDYEQYF; cdr3_nt: TGTGCCAGCAGTGAACGGGGACGTGACTACGAGCAGTACTTC
clone_size: -; cdr3_length: 14; v_call: TRBV10-3; d_call: TRBD2; j_call: TRBJ2-3; cdr3_aa: CAIGTSGGTDTQYF; cdr3_nt: TGTGCCATCGGGACTAGCGGGGGGACAGATACGCAGTATTTT
clone_size: few; cdr3_length: 13; v_call: TRBV4-1; d_call: TRBD1; j_call: TRBJ1-2; cdr3_aa: CASSRQGLDGYTF; cdr3_nt: TGCGCCAGCAGTCGACAGGGGCTTGACGGCTACACCTTC
clone_size: -; cdr3_length: 13; v_call: TRBV12-5; d_call: -; j_call: TRBJ2-3; cdr3_aa: CASVGPGIDTQYF; cdr3_nt: TGTGCTAGTGTGGGGCCTGGGATTGATACGCAGTATTTT
clone_size: many; cdr3_length: 15; v_call: TRBV27; d_call: -; j_call: TRBJ2-3; cdr3_aa: CASSLRTPDTDTQYF; cdr3_nt: TGTGCCAGCAGTTTAAGGACTCCTGACACAGATACGCAGTATTTT
clone_size: few; cdr3_length: 15; v_call: TRBV11-2; d_call: -; j_call: TRBJ1-1; cdr3_aa: CASRPPGRMNTEAFF; cdr3_nt: TGTGCCAGCAGACCCCCGGGACGGATGAACACTGAAGCTTTCTTT
clone_size: many; cdr3_length: 13; v_call: TRBV27; d_call: -; j_call: TRBJ1-5; cdr3_aa: CASSSKGSQPQHF; cdr3_nt: TGTGCCAGCAGTAGTAAAGGGAGCCAGCCCCAGCATTTT
clone_size: many; cdr3_length: 15; v_call: TRBV6-5; d_call: -; j_call: TRBJ2-1; cdr3_aa: CASRPDRFSYNEQFF; cdr3_nt: TGTGCCAGCAGGCCCGACAGATTCTCCTACAATGAGCAGTTCTTC
clone_size: -; cdr3_length: 17; v_call: TRBV11-2; d_call: TRBD2; j_call: TRBJ2-3; cdr3_aa: CASSLVTGTTRGATQYF; cdr3_nt: TGTGCCAGCAGCTTAGTAACCGGGACTACCCGGGGAGCTACGCAGTATTTT
clone_size: few; cdr3_length: 15; v_call: TRBV27; d_call: TRBD1; j_call: TRBJ2-1; cdr3_aa: CASSYQGQRYNEQFF; cdr3_nt: TGTGCCAGCAGTTATCAGGGACAGAGGTACAATGAGCAGTTCTTC
clone_size: many; cdr3_length: 16; v_call: TRBV12-3/TRBV12-4; d_call: -; j_call: TRBJ2-3; cdr3_aa: CASSPMEVASTDTQYF; cdr3_nt: TGTGCCAGCAGTCCCATGGAAGTAGCGAGCACAGATACGCAGTATTTT
clone_size: few; cdr3_length: 12; v_call: TRBV6-2/TRBV6-3; d_call: -; j_call: TRBJ2-2; cdr3_aa: CASSYSQGWPVF; cdr3_nt: TGTGCCAGCAGTTATTCCCAGGGATGGCCTGTTTTT
clone_size: -; cdr3_length: 16; v_call: TRBV19; d_call: -; j_call: TRBJ2-1; cdr3_aa: CASSIIRASSYNEQFF; cdr3_nt: TGTGCCAGTAGTATTATTCGAGCGTCATCCTACAATGAGCAGTTCTTC
clone_size: -; cdr3_length: 16; v_call: TRBV12-3/TRBV12-4; d_call: TRBD1; j_call: TRBJ1-5; cdr3_aa: CASSPRWTGLNQPQHF; cdr3_nt: TGTGCCAGCAGCCCAAGGTGGACAGGGTTGAATCAGCCCCAGCATTTT
clone_size: -; cdr3_length: 13; v_call: TRBV12-3/TRBV12-4; d_call: -; j_call: TRBJ1-3; cdr3_aa: CASSAVAGNTIYF; cdr3_nt: TGTGCCAGCAGCGCAGTGGCTGGAAACACCATATATTTT
clone_size: many; cdr3_length: 15; v_call: TRBV5-1; d_call: -; j_call: TRBJ2-5; cdr3_aa: CASSHPPGGRETQYF; cdr3_nt: TGCGCCAGCAGCCACCCCCCGGGGGGCCGAGAGACCCAGTACTTC
clone_size: few; cdr3_length: 15; v_call: TRBV19; d_call: TRBD2; j_call: TRBJ2-2; cdr3_aa: CASMRSGGNTGELFF; cdr3_nt: TGTGCCAGTATGAGGAGCGGGGGGAACACCGGGGAGCTGTTTTTT
clone_size: few; cdr3_length: 14; v_call: TRBV7-2; d_call: -; j_call: TRBJ1-6; cdr3_aa: CASSLGGRDSPLHF; cdr3_nt: TGTGCCAGCAGCTTAGGCGGGAGGGATTCACCCCTCCACTTT
clone_size: -; cdr3_length: 14; v_call: TRBV28; d_call: TRBD1; j_call: TRBJ1-5; cdr3_aa: CASSRDSLWQPQHF; cdr3_nt: TGTGCCAGCAGTCGGGACAGTTTGTGGCAGCCCCAGCATTTT